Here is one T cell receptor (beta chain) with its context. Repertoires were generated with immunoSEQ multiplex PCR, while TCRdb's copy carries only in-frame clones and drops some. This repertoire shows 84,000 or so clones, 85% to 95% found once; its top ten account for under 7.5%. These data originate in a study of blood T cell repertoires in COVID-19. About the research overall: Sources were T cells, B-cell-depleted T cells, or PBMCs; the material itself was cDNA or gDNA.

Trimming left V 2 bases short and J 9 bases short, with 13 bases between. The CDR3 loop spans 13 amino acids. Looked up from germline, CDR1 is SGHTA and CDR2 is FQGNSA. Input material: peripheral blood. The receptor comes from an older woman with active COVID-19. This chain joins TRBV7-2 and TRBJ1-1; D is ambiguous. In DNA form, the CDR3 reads TGTGCCAGCAGCTTAAGCGGGAAGGCCCAAGCTTTCTTT. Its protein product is CASSLSGKAQAFF.